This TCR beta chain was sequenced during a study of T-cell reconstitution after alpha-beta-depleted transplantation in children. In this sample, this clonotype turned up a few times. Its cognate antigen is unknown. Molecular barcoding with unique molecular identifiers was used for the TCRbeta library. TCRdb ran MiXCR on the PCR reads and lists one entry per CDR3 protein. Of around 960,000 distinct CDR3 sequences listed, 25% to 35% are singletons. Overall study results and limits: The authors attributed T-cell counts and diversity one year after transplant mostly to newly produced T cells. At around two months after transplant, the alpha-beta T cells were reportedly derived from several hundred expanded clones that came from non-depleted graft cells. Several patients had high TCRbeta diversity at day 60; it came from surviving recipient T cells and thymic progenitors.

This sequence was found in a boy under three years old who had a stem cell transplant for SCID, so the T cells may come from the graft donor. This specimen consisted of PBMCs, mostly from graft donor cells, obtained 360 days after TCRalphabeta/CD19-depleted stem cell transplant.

The CDR3 region has the DNA TGTGCCACCAGCAGAGATCGGCTAGCGGGGGGGCTTGAGCAGTTCTTC. Its protein product is CATSRDRLAGGLEQFF. V is TRBV15 and J is TRBJ2-1, with 12 bases fitting TRBD2. CDR1 LNHNV and CDR2 YYDKDF come from the germline V gene (reference sequence). This CDR3 region has 16 residues. The V gene end was trimmed by 0 bases and the J gene end by 9 bases; junction bases not matched to a gene: 6.